This TCR beta chain was recorded in a study of immune cell composition in non-small cell lung cancer. Normal lung was sampled as far from the tumour as possible, at least 3 cm. There are 15 residues in the CDR3. The V gene's germline CDR1 is MDHEN and CDR2 SYDVKM. V lost 6 bases and J 0 bases, leaving 12 bases between the germline ends. The assay was immunoSEQ multiplex PCR, and TCRdb's table has in-frame clones only and misses some. Here the sample spans approximately 6,000 clones, 60% to 75% being singletons. The sequence derives from a human donor with non-small cell lung cancer. The chain recombines TRBV28 with TRBJ1-5, with D perhaps matching TRBD1 (5 bases). Sequenced sample: non-adjacent lung tissue. The CDR3: CASRPQDYSNQPQHF. In nucleotides, the CDR3 is TGTGCCAGCAGACCACAGGATTATAGCAATCAGCCCCAGCATTTT.